These T cell receptor beta chains were read from a single sample in a study of blood T cell repertoires in COVID-19. Libraries were prepared by immunoSEQ multiplex PCR; TCRdb keeps only in-frame clonotypes and omits some of them. The profile shows about 400,000 clones, 80% to 90% of them singletons. Sequenced input: peripheral blood. Source of these receptors: a woman aged 55-70 years with COVID-19, enrolled during active disease. Each CDR3 is given with its conserved first and last residue. The D gene is left open where the match is weak. Only part of the rows carry a size: once, few, many, or a class if the clone is expanded.

TRBJ1-2	TRBD1	NA	TRBV19	CASTPSTGGWGYTF	TGTGCCAGTACCCCCTCAACAGGGGGCTGGGGCTACACCTTC
TRBJ2-5	NA	NA	TRBV6-5	CASSSWALTGKETQYF	TGTGCCAGCAGTTCATGGGCCCTCACGGGGAAAGAGACCCAGTACTTC
TRBJ2-7	NA	NA	TRBV4-1	CASSQVWQNNYEQYF	TGCGCCAGCAGCCAAGTCTGGCAGAACAACTACGAGCAGTACTTC
TRBJ2-5	NA	few	TRBV18	CASSPEGASETQYF	TGTGCCAGCTCACCGGAGGGGGCTTCGGAGACCCAGTACTTC
TRBJ2-5	NA	NA	TRBV3-1/TRBV3-2	CASSQGHLGETQYF	TGTGCCAGCAGCCAAGGACACCTGGGCGAGACCCAGTACTTC
TRBJ1-4	TRBD1	NA	TRBV6-6	CASSPFGTATRYEKLFF	TGTGCCAGCAGTCCCTTCGGGACAGCGACGCGATACGAAAAACTGTTTTTT
TRBJ1-1	TRBD1	NA	TRBV11-3	CASSFGTAEAFF	TGTGCCAGCAGCTTCGGGACAGCTGAAGCTTTCTTT
TRBJ2-7	NA	NA	TRBV19	CASSILDTPGYEQYF	TGTGCCAGTAGTATACTAGATACCCCCGGCTACGAGCAGTACTTC
TRBJ1-5	NA	NA	TRBV6-5	CASIGGYNQPQHF	TGTGCCAGCATTGGGGGGTACAATCAGCCCCAGCATTTT
TRBJ2-3	TRBD2	NA	TRBV5-4	CASSPGTSGESTDTQYF	TGTGCCAGCAGCCCGGGGACTAGCGGAGAGAGCACAGATACGCAGTATTTT
TRBJ2-6	TRBD1	NA	TRBV27	CASQAPGDRVAGANVLTF	TGTGCCAGCCAAGCTCCCGGGGACAGGGTTGCTGGGGCCAACGTCCTGACTTTC
TRBJ2-7	NA	NA	TRBV12-3/TRBV12-4	CASGARAEQYF	TGTGCCAGCGGAGCGAGGGCCGAGCAGTACTTC
TRBJ1-3	NA	once	TRBV3-1/TRBV3-2	CASSRPGTGNTIYF	TGTGCCAGCAGCCGTCCCGGGACAGGAAACACCATATATTTT
TRBJ1-5	NA	NA	TRBV27	CASSLTGLNQPQHF	TGTGCCAGCAGTTTAACAGGGCTCAATCAGCCCCAGCATTTT
TRBJ2-3	TRBD2	NA	TRBV7-2	CASSPSGGGTDTQYF	TGTGCCAGCAGCCCTAGCGGGGGAGGCACAGATACGCAGTATTTT
TRBJ1-5	TRBD1	NA	TRBV6-6	CASTVKGTGGSQPQHF	TGTGCCAGCACCGTTAAGGGGACAGGGGGCAGTCAGCCCCAGCATTTT
TRBJ2-5	NA	NA	TRBV10-3	CAISESAGTQYF	TGTGCCATCAGTGAGTCCGCGGGGACCCAGTACTTC
TRBJ2-3	TRBD2	NA	TRBV20-1	CSASGTSGGDRDTQYF	TGCAGTGCTAGTGGGACTAGCGGGGGGGATAGAGATACGCAGTATTTT
TRBJ2-1	TRBD2	NA	TRBV11-3	CASSLQAGVPYNEQFF	TGTGCCAGCAGCTTACAAGCGGGGGTTCCCTACAATGAGCAGTTCTTC
TRBJ2-3	NA	NA	TRBV27	CASRGWGESTDTQYF	TGTGCCAGCAGGGGATGGGGGGAGAGCACAGATACGCAGTATTTT
TRBJ1-5	TRBD1	NA	TRBV5-1	CASSLGDRGNQPQHF	TGCGCCAGCAGCTTGGGGGACAGGGGCAATCAGCCCCAGCATTTT
TRBJ1-1	NA	NA	TRBV6-5	CASRGGGGTEAFF	TGTGCCAGCCGCGGGGGGGGCGGCACTGAAGCTTTCTTT
TRBJ1-5	TRBD1	NA	TRBV18	CASSPTGGADQPQHF	TGTGCCAGCTCTCCTACAGGGGGCGCGGATCAGCCCCAGCATTTT
TRBJ2-3	TRBD2	NA	TRBV7-3	CASSPRGGTDTQYF	TGTGCCAGCAGCCCACGCGGGGGAACAGATACGCAGTATTTT
TRBJ1-1	NA	NA	TRBV29-1	CSVLGGGGLNTEAFF	TGCAGCGTCTTGGGGGGGGGCGGCCTCAACACTGAAGCTTTCTTT
TRBJ1-2	NA	NA	TRBV5-5	CASRSQGNGYTF	TGTGCCAGCAGATCACAGGGTAACGGCTACACCTTC
TRBJ1-1	NA	NA	TRBV18	CASSPPTGNTEAFF	TGTGCCAGCTCACCACCGACGGGTAACACTGAAGCTTTCTTT
TRBJ1-4	NA	NA	TRBV9	CASSVGGITNEKLFF	TGTGCCAGCAGCGTAGGCGGGATAACTAATGAAAAACTGTTTTTT
TRBJ2-5	TRBD2	NA	TRBV7-3	CASSPDSGLAGSGLETQYF	TGTGCCAGCAGCCCCGATAGCGGACTAGCGGGGTCAGGGTTGGAGACCCAGTACTTC
TRBJ2-7	NA	NA	TRBV12-5	CASGLVRGSNEQYF	TGTGCTAGTGGTTTGGTACGGGGAAGCAACGAGCAGTACTTC
TRBJ2-7	TRBD2	NA	TRBV7-7	CASSLASGETYEQYF	TGTGCCAGCAGCTTAGCCAGCGGGGAGACCTACGAGCAGTACTTC
TRBJ1-2	TRBD1	NA	TRBV5-3	CARSTLGQGVDPYGYTF	TGTGCCAGAAGCACCCTGGGACAGGGTGTTGACCCCTATGGCTACACCTTC
TRBJ1-2	TRBD1	NA	TRBV5-6	CASSPGQNYGYTF	TGTGCCAGCAGCCCGGGACAGAACTATGGCTACACCTTC
TRBJ2-1	NA	NA	TRBV6-2/TRBV6-3	CASSYSRPPGEQFF	TGTGCCAGCAGTTACTCGAGGCCCCCGGGGGAGCAGTTCTTC
TRBJ2-1	NA	NA	TRBV5-5	CASSLAGDGSNEQFF	TGTGCCAGCAGCTTGGCGGGGGATGGGTCTAATGAGCAGTTCTTC
TRBJ1-2	TRBD1	few	TRBV5-1	CASSSMGAGGDGYTF	TGCGCCAGCAGCTCAATGGGGGCAGGGGGCGATGGCTACACCTTC
TRBJ1-1	TRBD1	NA	TRBV2	CASTGTENTEAFF	TGTGCCAGTACCGGGACAGAGAACACTGAAGCTTTCTTT
TRBJ2-7	TRBD1	NA	TRBV10-3	CAIGGQGEVEQYF	TGTGCCATCGGGGGACAGGGCGAGGTCGAGCAGTACTTC
TRBJ2-1	NA	NA	TRBV4-3	CASSQRGSSYNEQFF	TGCGCCAGCAGCCAACGGGGGAGCTCCTACAATGAGCAGTTCTTC
TRBJ2-7	NA	NA	TRBV10-3	CAISALSTVSYEQYF	TGTGCCATCAGTGCCCTTTCGACAGTCTCCTACGAGCAGTACTTC
TRBJ1-6	NA	NA	TRBV2	CASSERGGDYSPLHF	TGTGCCAGCAGTGAACGGGGTGGGGACTATTCACCCCTCCACTTT
TRBJ2-3	NA	NA	TRBV6-2/TRBV6-3	CASSSQGGDTQYF	TGTGCCAGCAGTTCACAGGGCGGAGATACGCAGTATTTT
TRBJ2-3	TRBD1	NA	TRBV24-1	CATSDSRGLDTQYF	TGTGCCACCAGTGATTCGAGGGGGCTCGATACGCAGTATTTT
TRBJ1-3	NA	few	TRBV5-1	CASSPEGDTIYF	TGCGCCAGCAGCCCGGAAGGAGACACCATATATTTT
TRBJ2-2	TRBD1	NA	TRBV4-1	CASSHLPETGQFTGELFF	TGCGCCAGCAGCCACCTCCCAGAAACGGGACAGTTCACCGGGGAGCTGTTTTTT
TRBJ2-5	TRBD2	once	TRBV5-8	CASSQPVTSGGASGTQYF	TGTGCCAGCAGCCAACCTGTTACTAGCGGGGGGGCCTCAGGGACCCAGTACTTC
TRBJ2-3	TRBD1	NA	TRBV7-9	CASSYKLRGQRRTDTQYF	TGTGCCAGCAGCTACAAACTCCGGGGACAGAGGCGCACAGATACGCAGTATTTT
TRBJ2-2	TRBD1	once	TRBV2	CASRDRGWGTGELFF	TGTGCCAGCAGGGACAGGGGCTGGGGCACCGGGGAGCTGTTTTTT
TRBJ2-1	TRBD1	NA	TRBV6-2/TRBV6-3	CASSRLDRANEQFF	TGTGCCAGCAGTCGTCTGGACAGGGCCAATGAGCAGTTCTTC
TRBJ1-2	NA	NA	TRBV12-3/TRBV12-4	CASSGQQGSGYTF	TGTGCCAGCAGTGGACAGCAGGGAAGCGGCTACACCTTC
TRBJ2-3	TRBD2	NA	TRBV9	CASSPPTPAGGTDTQYF	TGTGCCAGCAGCCCTCCAACGCCCGCGGGGGGCACAGATACGCAGTATTTT
TRBJ1-2	TRBD1	NA	TRBV7-2	CASSHRGYDYGYTF	TGTGCCAGCAGCCACAGGGGGTACGACTATGGCTACACCTTC
TRBJ2-7	TRBD1	NA	TRBV11-1	CASRPSGTGVYEQYF	TGTGCCAGCAGACCGTCCGGGACAGGGGTCTACGAGCAGTACTTC
TRBJ2-5	NA	NA	TRBV30	CAWNHGSGETQYF	TGTGCCTGGAATCACGGTTCGGGAGAGACCCAGTACTTC
TRBJ2-7	TRBD1	NA	TRBV5-4	CASSDRDRIYEQYF	TGTGCCAGCAGCGACCGGGACAGGATCTACGAGCAGTACTTC
TRBJ1-1	TRBD1	NA	TRBV10-1	CASSDPGTVEAFF	TGCGCCAGCAGTGACCCCGGGACAGTTGAAGCTTTCTTT
TRBJ1-1	NA	once	TRBV18	CASSPQGIMNTEAFF	TGTGCCAGCTCACCACAGGGGATTATGAACACTGAAGCTTTCTTT
TRBJ2-2	NA	NA	TRBV18	CASSRTGPNTGELFF	TGTGCCAGCTCACGCACAGGACCGAACACCGGGGAGCTGTTTTTT
TRBJ2-7	NA	once	TRBV21-1	CASSKTPAGRPPGYEQYF	TGTGCCAGCAGCAAAACCCCCGCCGGTAGACCGCCGGGCTACGAGCAGTACTTC
TRBJ1-2	NA	NA	TRBV9	CASSLESADRANYGYTF	TGTGCCAGCAGCCTTGAATCTGCCGATCGAGCTAACTATGGCTACACCTTC